The clone carrying this T cell receptor beta chain appeared a single time. Its antigen is currently unknown. The data were obtained in a study of T cell repertoires in cytomegalovirus infection. Background on the study: Public TCR beta signatures were indicative of both CMV infection and a matching HLA type.

TCRdb itself ran the reads through MiXCR, one entry per CDR3 protein. The sample comprises about 570,000 distinct CDR3 sequences, just under 40% of which are singletons, and 48% rests with the top ten. Source: cultured PBMCs, taken from culture after CMV antigen stimulation. This receptor was taken from a human donor in good health (CMV status not recorded). Some clones in this sample may be carry-over from other donors' samples.

CDR3 nucleotide sequence: TGTGCCAGCAGCCCGGTTAACAGCTATGAGCAGTTCTTC. Encoded protein: CASSPVNSYEQFF. This chain uses TRBV16 with TRBJ2-1; D not resolved. CDR3 length: 13 residues. V dropped 4 bases and J dropped 8 bases, with 12 bases sitting between them. Germline CDR1 reads KGHSY; CDR2 reads FQNENV.